The rows below give T cell receptor beta chains drawn from one sample of a study of T-cell reconstitution after alpha-beta-depleted transplantation in children. TCRdb recomputed calls from the PCR reads with MiXCR, one row per CDR3 protein. Among 200,000 to 250,000 distinct CDR3 sequences, more than 20% were seen once, and the ten largest hold about 4.8%. Sequenced here: PBMCs, mostly from graft donor cells, sampled 360 days after TCRalphabeta/CD19-depleted stem cell transplant. These receptors were obtained from a female patient aged 2-10 years who had a stem cell transplant for congenital amegakaryocytic thrombocytopenia, so the T cells may come from the graft donor. Both conserved end residues are part of each CDR3. Fields, in order: V gene, J gene, clone size, D gene, CDR3 protein, CDR3 DNA. The D gene is left open where the match is weak. A row's size may be missing; if present it is once, few, many or a size class.

TRBV5-6,TRBJ2-5,NA,TRBD1,CASSMGTVQETQYF,TGTGCCAGCAGCATGGGGACAGTTCAAGAGACCCAGTACTTC
TRBV5-1,TRBJ2-1,few,TRBD2,CASSPTIAGGNNEQFF,TGCGCCAGCAGCCCAACCATAGCGGGGGGGAACAATGAGCAGTTCTTC
TRBV12-3/TRBV12-4,TRBJ2-2,few,NA,CASSPGPHTGELFF,TGTGCCAGCAGTCCCGGGCCCCACACCGGGGAGCTGTTTTTT
TRBV20-1,TRBJ2-7,once,NA,CSASPTAGYEQYF,TGCAGTGCTAGCCCGACCGCCGGCTACGAGCAGTACTTC
TRBV7-2,TRBJ2-5,few,TRBD2,CASSPNPGLAPETQYF,TGTGCCAGCAGCCCCAATCCAGGACTAGCGCCAGAGACCCAGTACTTC
TRBV19,TRBJ1-1,NA,NA,CATLDPLTEAFF,TGTGCCACCCTTGATCCGCTGACTGAAGCTTTCTTT
TRBV5-1,TRBJ2-7,NA,TRBD2,CASSASGGRNYEQYF,TGCGCCAGCAGCGCCTCGGGCGGGAGAAATTACGAGCAGTACTTC
TRBV5-1,TRBJ2-5,NA,NA,CASDEGRQETQYF,TGCGCCAGCGACGAGGGACGCCAAGAGACCCAGTACTTC
TRBV3-1,TRBJ2-3,NA,TRBD2,CASSHGGADADTQYF,TGTGCCAGCAGCCACGGGGGGGCAGACGCAGATACGCAGTATTTT
TRBV20-1,TRBJ2-7,NA,NA,CSAPRYTYEQYF,TGCAGTGCTCCGCGGTATACCTACGAGCAGTACTTC
TRBV24-1,TRBJ2-3,many,TRBD2,CATAPDPGTSGALPGDTQYF,TGTGCCACTGCGCCTGATCCCGGGACTAGCGGGGCCCTCCCCGGGGATACGCAGTATTTT
TRBV20-1,TRBJ1-1,few,NA,CSARDQQGLGTQNTEAFF,TGCAGTGCTAGAGATCAACAGGGATTGGGGACACAGAACACTGAAGCTTTCTTT
TRBV6-5,TRBJ2-5,NA,TRBD2,CASSYSRVGGETQYF,TGTGCCAGCAGTTACTCGAGAGTGGGGGGGGAGACCCAGTACTTC
TRBV28,TRBJ1-2,many,NA,CASTETYYGYTF,TGTGCCAGTACAGAAACTTACTATGGCTACACCTTC
TRBV2,TRBJ1-1,few,TRBD1,CASFRDRGWNTEAFF,TGTGCCAGCTTCCGGGACAGGGGGTGGAACACTGAAGCTTTCTTT
TRBV3-1,TRBJ2-5,NA,NA,CASSPRGQGWETQYF,TGTGCCAGCAGCCCTCGGGGTCAGGGGTGGGAGACCCAGTACTTC
TRBV4-1,TRBJ2-5,NA,TRBD1,CASSQPGQQETQYF,TGCGCCAGCAGCCAACCGGGACAGCAAGAGACCCAGTACTTC
TRBV4-2,TRBJ2-5,few,NA,CASSQLAGRETQYF,TGTGCCAGCAGCCAACTAGCAGGCCGCGAGACCCAGTACTTC
TRBV20-1,TRBJ2-1,NA,NA,CSAFGRRDEQFF,TGCAGTGCTTTTGGGCGCAGGGATGAGCAGTTCTTC
TRBV6-5,TRBJ2-3,NA,NA,CASSFVGADTQYF,TGTGCCAGCAGTTTCGTTGGGGCAGATACGCAGTATTTT
TRBV2,TRBJ1-4,few,NA,CASSEWGRNNEKLFF,TGTGCCAGCAGTGAGTGGGGGAGGAATAATGAAAAACTGTTTTTT
TRBV7-2,TRBJ2-7,few,NA,CASSITGSGWDEQYF,TGTGCCAGCAGCATCACGGGGAGCGGCTGGGACGAGCAGTACTTC
TRBV20-1,TRBJ2-7,once,TRBD2,CSARDPGGLADYEQYF,TGCAGTGCTAGAGATCCGGGGGGTCTAGCGGACTACGAGCAGTACTTC
TRBV12-3/TRBV12-4,TRBJ2-1,few,TRBD2,CASTSGSYNEQFF,TGTGCCAGCACTAGCGGGAGCTACAATGAGCAGTTCTTC
TRBV9,TRBJ1-1,few,TRBD1,CASSQGGPSEAFF,TGTGCCAGCAGTCAGGGGGGGCCTTCCGAAGCTTTCTTT
TRBV20-1,TRBJ2-7,NA,TRBD2,CRASASGTRPYEQYF,TGCAGGGCCTCAGCATCCGGGACTAGACCCTACGAGCAGTACTTC
TRBV7-8,TRBJ2-1,few,NA,CASSLPGLYYNEQFF,TGTGCCAGCAGCTTACCGGGACTCTACTACAATGAGCAGTTCTTC
TRBV2,TRBJ1-5,NA,NA,CASNEQENQPQHF,TGTGCCAGCAACGAGCAGGAAAATCAGCCCCAGCATTTT
TRBV7-2,TRBJ2-2,NA,NA,CASSLWKGGELFF,TGTGCCAGCAGCTTATGGAAAGGCGGGGAGCTGTTTTTT
TRBV6-5,TRBJ2-2,NA,NA,CASSYGHLTAGELFF,TGTGCCAGCAGTTACGGTCACCTCACAGCCGGGGAGCTGTTTTTT
TRBV5-1,TRBJ2-1,few,NA,CASSGMTGLSISEQFF,TGCGCCAGCAGCGGGATGACAGGTCTAAGTATAAGTGAGCAGTTCTTC
TRBV4-1,TRBJ2-1,NA,TRBD2,CASSQLTSGRRRNEQFF,TGCGCCAGCAGCCAACTGACTAGCGGGAGGCGGCGGAATGAGCAGTTCTTC
TRBV4-3,TRBJ2-3,NA,NA,CAGSQDPQSTDTQYF,TGCGCCGGCAGCCAAGATCCGCAGTCCACAGATACGCAGTATTTT
TRBV4-3,TRBJ2-3,NA,NA,CASSQDGGAGTDTQYF,TGCGCCAGCAGCCAAGATGGGGGGGCAGGGACAGATACGCAGTATTTT
TRBV3-1,TRBJ2-5,NA,NA,CASSQDIGNPTTETQYF,TGTGCCAGCAGCCAAGATATCGGGAATCCGACCACGGAGACCCAGTACTTC
TRBV9,TRBJ2-5,many,TRBD2,CASSVAVGEGETQYF,TGTGCCAGCAGCGTAGCGGTGGGGGAGGGAGAGACCCAGTACTTC
TRBV4-1,TRBJ2-7,NA,NA,CASSQGPSPATHF,TGCGCCAGCAGCCAAGGCCCCTCCCCGGCTACCCACTTC
TRBV20-1,TRBJ1-1,NA,NA,CSAKAGRNTEAFF,TGCAGTGCTAAAGCAGGACGGAACACTGAAGCTTTCTTT
TRBV3-1,TRBJ2-7,few,NA,CASSPRNSYEQYF,TGTGCCAGCAGCCCCAGGAATTCCTACGAGCAGTACTTC
TRBV4-1,TRBJ1-6,NA,NA,CASSQVGRVVHSPLHF,TGCGCCAGCAGCCAAGTAGGTCGAGTAGTCCATTCACCCCTCCACTTT
TRBV4-1,TRBJ1-4,NA,NA,CASSHPLTTNEKLFF,TGCGCCAGCAGCCACCCTCTTACAACTAATGAAAAACTGTTTTTT
TRBV10-3,TRBJ1-2,NA,NA,CAISESGVNYGYTF,TGTGCCATCAGTGAGTCAGGGGTAAACTATGGCTACACCTTC
TRBV28,TRBJ2-1,many,NA,CASERGPDYFLNEQFF,TGTGCCAGCGAAAGGGGCCCGGACTATTTCTTAAATGAGCAGTTCTTC